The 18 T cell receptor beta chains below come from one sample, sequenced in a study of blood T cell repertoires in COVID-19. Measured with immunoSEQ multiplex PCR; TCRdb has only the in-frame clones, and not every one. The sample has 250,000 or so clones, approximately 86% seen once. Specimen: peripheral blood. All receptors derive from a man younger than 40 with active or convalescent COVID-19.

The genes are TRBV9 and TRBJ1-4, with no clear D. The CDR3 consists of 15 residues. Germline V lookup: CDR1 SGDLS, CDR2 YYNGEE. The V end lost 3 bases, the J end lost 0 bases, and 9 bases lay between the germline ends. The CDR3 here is CASSANGATNEKLFF. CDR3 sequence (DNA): TGTGCCAGCAGCGCAAACGGTGCAACTAATGAAAAACTGTTTTTT. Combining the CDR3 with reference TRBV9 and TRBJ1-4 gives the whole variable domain DSGVTQTPKHLITATGQRVTLRCSPRSGDLSVYWYQQSLDQGLQFLIQYYNGEERAKGNILERFSAQQFPDLHSELNLSSLELGDSALYFCASSANGATNEKLFFGSGTQLSVL.

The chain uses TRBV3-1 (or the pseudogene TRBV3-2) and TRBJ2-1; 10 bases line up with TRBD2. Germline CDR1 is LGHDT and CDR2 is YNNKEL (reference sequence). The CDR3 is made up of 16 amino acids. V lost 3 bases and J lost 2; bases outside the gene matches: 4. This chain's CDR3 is CASSHPGTSAYNEQFF. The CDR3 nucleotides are TGTGCCAGCAGCCACCCCGGGACTAGCGCCTACAATGAGCAGTTCTTC.

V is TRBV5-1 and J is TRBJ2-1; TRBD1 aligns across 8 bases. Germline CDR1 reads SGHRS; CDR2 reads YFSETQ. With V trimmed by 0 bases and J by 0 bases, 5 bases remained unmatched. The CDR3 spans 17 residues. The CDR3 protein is CASSLGFGQGSYNEQFF. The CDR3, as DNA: TGCGCCAGCAGCTTGGGTTTCGGACAGGGCTCCTACAATGAGCAGTTCTTC.

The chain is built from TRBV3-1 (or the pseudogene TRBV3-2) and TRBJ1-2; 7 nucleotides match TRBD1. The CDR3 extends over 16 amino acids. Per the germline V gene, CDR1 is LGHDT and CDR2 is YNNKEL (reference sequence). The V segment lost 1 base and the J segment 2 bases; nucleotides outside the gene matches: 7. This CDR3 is CASSQAGGLGNYGYTF. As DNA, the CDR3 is TGTGCCAGCAGCCAAGCAGGGGGATTAGGGAACTATGGCTACACCTTC.

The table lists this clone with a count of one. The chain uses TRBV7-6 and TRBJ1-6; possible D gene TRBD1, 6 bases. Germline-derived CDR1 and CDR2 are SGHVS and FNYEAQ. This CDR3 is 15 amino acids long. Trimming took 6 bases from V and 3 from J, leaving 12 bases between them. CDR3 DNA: TGTGCCAGCAGGGCAAGGACAGACTATAATTCACCCCTCCACTTT. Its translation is CASRARTDYNSPLHF.

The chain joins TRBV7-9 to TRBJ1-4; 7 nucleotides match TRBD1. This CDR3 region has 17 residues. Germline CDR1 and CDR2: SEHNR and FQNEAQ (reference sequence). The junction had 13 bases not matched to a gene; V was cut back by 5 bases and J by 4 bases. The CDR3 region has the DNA TGTGCCAGCAGCGTAACTTCGACCGGGACAGTTAATGAAAAACTGTTTTTT. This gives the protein CASSVTSTGTVNEKLFF.

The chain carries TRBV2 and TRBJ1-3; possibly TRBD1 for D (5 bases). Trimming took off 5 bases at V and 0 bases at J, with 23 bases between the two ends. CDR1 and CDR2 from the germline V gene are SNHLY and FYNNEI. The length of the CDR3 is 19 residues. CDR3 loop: CASSSRIAAGHNSGNTIYF. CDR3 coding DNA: TGTGCCAGCAGTTCACGGATCGCGGCAGGACATAACTCTGGAAACACCATATATTTT.

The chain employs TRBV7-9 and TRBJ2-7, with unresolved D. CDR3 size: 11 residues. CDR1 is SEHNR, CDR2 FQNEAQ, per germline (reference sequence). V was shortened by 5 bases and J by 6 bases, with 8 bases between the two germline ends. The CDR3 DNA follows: TGTGCCAGCAGCCCCCCGGGCGAGCAGTACTTC. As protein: CASSPPGEQYF.

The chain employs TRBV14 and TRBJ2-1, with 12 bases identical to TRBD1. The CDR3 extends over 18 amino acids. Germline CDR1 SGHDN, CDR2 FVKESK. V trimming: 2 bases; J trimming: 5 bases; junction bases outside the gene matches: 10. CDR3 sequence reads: CASSQTSPGQGADNEQFF. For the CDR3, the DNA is TGTGCCAGCAGCCAAACTTCTCCGGGACAGGGGGCCGACAATGAGCAGTTCTTC.

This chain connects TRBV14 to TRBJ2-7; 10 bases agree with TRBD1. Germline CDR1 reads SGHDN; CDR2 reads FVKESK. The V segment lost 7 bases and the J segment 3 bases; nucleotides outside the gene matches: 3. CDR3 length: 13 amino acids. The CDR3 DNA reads TGTGCCAGCAAAAGGACAGGGGGCTACGAGCAGTACTTC. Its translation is CASKRTGGYEQYF.

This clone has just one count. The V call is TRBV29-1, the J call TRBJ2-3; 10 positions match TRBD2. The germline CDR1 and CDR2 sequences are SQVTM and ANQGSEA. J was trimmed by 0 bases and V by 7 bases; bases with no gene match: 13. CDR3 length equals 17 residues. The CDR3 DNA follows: TGCAGCGCTCCCCTAGCGGGGGAGAGATCTAGCACAGATACGCAGTATTTT. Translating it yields CSAPLAGERSSTDTQYF.

The CDR3 region is CATRREWTDNEQFF. The CDR3 DNA reads as TGTGCCACTAGGAGAGAGTGGACAGACAATGAGCAGTTCTTC. V gene TRBV15 combines with J gene TRBJ2-1, with D tentatively TRBD1 (6 bases). V was shortened by 9 bases and J by 5 bases, with 17 bases between the two germline ends. Germline V gene lookup returns CDR1 LNHNV and CDR2 YYDKDF (reference sequence). The length of the CDR3 is 14 residues.

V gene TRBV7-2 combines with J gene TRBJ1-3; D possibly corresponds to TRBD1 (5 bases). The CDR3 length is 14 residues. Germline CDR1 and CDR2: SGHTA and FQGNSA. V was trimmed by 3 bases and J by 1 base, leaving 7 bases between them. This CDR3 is CASSFGGSGNTIYF. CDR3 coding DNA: TGTGCCAGCAGCTTCGGGGGATCTGGAAACACCATATATTTT.

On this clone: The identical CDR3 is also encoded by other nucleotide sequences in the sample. The CDR3 nucleotides are TGTGCCAGCAGCAGTGGACAGGGAGGGCAGCCCCAGCATTTT. Residues: CASSSGQGGQPQHF. The chain couples TRBV27 to TRBJ1-5, with 8 nucleotides matching TRBD1. Germline CDR1 is MNHEY and CDR2 is SMNVEV (reference sequence). The CDR3 extends over 14 amino acids. The V and J ends lost 6 bases and 7 bases, in that order; junction bases with no gene match: 8.

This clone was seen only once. The CDR3 region is CASSYGTSGGYNEQFF. The CDR3 DNA is TGTGCCAGCAGTTACGGGACTAGCGGGGGATACAATGAGCAGTTCTTC. The rearrangement joins TRBV6-2 or TRBV6-3 to TRBJ2-1; 14 bases match TRBD2. The CDR3 covers 16 residues. Trimming cost V 2 bases and J 4 bases; bases outside gene matches: 1. Germline values: CDR1 MNHEY, CDR2 SVGEGT.

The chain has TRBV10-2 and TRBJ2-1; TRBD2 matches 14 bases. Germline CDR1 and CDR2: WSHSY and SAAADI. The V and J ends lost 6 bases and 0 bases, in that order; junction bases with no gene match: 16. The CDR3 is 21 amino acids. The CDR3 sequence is CASRRNPGLAGAGNSYNEQFF. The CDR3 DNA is TGCGCCAGCAGGCGCAATCCGGGACTAGCGGGGGCAGGAAACTCCTACAATGAGCAGTTCTTC.

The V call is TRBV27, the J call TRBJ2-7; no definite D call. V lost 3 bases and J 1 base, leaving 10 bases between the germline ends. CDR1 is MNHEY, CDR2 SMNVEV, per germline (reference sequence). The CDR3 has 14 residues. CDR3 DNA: TGTGCCAGCAGTTTCACAGCATTTTCCTACGAGCAGTACTTC. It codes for CASSFTAFSYEQYF.

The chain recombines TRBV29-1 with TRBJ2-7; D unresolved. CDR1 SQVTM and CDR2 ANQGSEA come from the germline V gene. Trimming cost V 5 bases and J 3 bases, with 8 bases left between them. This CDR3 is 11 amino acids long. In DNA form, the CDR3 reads TGCAGCGTTCTGTCCAGCTACGAGCAGTACTTC. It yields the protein CSVLSSYEQYF.